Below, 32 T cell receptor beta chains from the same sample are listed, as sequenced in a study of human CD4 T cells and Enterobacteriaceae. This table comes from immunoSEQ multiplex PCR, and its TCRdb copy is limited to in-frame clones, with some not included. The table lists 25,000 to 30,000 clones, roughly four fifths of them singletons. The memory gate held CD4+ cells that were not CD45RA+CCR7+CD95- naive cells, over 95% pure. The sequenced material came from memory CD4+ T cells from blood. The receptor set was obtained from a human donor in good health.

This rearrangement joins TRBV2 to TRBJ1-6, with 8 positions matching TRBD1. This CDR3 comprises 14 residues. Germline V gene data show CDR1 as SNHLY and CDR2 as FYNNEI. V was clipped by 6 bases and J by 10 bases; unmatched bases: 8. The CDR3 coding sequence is TGTGCCAGCAGATTCGGACAGGGTCGATCACCCCTCCACTTT. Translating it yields CASRFGQGRSPLHF.

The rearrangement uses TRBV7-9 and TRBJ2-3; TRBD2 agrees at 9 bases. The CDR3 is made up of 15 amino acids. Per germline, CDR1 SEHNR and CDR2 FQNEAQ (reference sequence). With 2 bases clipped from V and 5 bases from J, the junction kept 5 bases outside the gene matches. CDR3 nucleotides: TGTGCCAGCAGCTTAATAAGCGGGAGGCTAGATACGCAGTATTTT. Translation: CASSLISGRLDTQYF. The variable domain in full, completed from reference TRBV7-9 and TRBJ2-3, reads DTGVSQNPRHKITKRGQNVTFRCDPISEHNRLYWYRQTLGQGPEFLTYFQNEAQLEKSRLLSDRFSAERPKGSFSTLEIQRTEQGDSAMYLCASSLISGRLDTQYFGPGTRLTVL.

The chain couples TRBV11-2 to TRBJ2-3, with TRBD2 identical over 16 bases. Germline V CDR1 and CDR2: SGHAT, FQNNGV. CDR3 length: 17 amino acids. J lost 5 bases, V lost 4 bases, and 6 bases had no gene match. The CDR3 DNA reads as TGTGCCAGCAGCTCCACGGGACTAGCGGGAGGGCTAGATACGCAGTATTTT. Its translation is CASSSTGLAGGLDTQYF.

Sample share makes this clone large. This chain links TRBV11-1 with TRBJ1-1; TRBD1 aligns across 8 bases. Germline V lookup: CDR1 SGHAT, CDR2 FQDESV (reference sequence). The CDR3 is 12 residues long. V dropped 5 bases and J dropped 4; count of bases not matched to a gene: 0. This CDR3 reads CASSTGGTEAFF. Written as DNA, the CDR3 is TGTGCCAGCAGCACAGGGGGCACTGAAGCTTTCTTT.

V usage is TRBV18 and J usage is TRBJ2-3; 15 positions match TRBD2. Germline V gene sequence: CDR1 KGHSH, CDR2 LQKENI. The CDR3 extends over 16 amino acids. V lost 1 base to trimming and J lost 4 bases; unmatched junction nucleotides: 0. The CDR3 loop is CASSPRTSGGADTQYF. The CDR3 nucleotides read TGTGCCAGCTCACCACGGACTAGCGGGGGGGCAGATACGCAGTATTTT.

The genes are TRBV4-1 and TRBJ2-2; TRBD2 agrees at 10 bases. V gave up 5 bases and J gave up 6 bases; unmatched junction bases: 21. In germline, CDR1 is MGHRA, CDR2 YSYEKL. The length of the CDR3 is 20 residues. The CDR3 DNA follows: TGCGCCAGCAGCTCCCCCGGGGGAGCGGGAGGGCCAAAGGTACCCGGGGAGCTGTTTTTT. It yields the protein CASSSPGGAGGPKVPGELFF.

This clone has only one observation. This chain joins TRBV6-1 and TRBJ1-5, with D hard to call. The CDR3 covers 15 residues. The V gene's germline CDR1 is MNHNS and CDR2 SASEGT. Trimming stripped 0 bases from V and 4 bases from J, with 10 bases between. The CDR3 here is CASSEALQKNQPQHF. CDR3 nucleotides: TGTGCCAGCAGTGAAGCGCTACAGAAAAATCAGCCCCAGCATTTT.

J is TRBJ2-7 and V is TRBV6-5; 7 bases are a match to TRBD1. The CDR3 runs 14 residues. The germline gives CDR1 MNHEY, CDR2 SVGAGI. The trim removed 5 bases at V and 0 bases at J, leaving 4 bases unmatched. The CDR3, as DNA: TGTGCCAGCAGTCGGGACAGCCTCTCCTACGAGCAGTACTTC. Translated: CASSRDSLSYEQYF.

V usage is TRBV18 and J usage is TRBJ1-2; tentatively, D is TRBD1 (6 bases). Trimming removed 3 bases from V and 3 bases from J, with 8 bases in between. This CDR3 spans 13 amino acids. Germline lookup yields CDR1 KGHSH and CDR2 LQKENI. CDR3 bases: TGTGCCAGCTCACCGGGGGGCTACTATGGCTACACCTTC. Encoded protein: CASSPGGYYGYTF.

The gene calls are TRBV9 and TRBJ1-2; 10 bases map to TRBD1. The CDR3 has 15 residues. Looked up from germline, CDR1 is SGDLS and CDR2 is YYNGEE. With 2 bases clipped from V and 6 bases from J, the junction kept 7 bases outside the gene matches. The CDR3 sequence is CASSVRDRGMDGYTF. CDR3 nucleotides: TGTGCCAGCAGCGTCCGGGACAGGGGTATGGATGGCTACACCTTC.

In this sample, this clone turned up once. CDR3 loop: CASSPRLVTYNEQFF. The CDR3, as DNA: TGTGCCAGCAGCCCACGACTAGTTACCTACAATGAGCAGTTCTTC. This chain uses TRBV7-6 with TRBJ2-1; TRBD2 might be the D (6 bases). Trimming took 5 bases from V and 2 from J, leaving 13 bases between them. The CDR3 extends over 15 amino acids. Germline assignment: CDR1 SGHVS and CDR2 FNYEAQ.

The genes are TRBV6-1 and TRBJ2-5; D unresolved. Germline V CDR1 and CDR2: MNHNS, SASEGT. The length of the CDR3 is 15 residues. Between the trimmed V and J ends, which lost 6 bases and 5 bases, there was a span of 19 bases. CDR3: CASRPGPSDGETQYF. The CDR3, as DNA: TGTGCCAGCAGACCCGGGCCCTCGGACGGGGAGACCCAGTACTTC.

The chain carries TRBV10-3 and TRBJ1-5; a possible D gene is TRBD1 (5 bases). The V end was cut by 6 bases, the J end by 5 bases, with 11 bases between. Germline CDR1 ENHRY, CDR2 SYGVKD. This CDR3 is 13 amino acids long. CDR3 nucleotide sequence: TGTGCCATCAGGGCAGGGAAGGATCAGCCCCAGCATTTT. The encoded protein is CAIRAGKDQPQHF.

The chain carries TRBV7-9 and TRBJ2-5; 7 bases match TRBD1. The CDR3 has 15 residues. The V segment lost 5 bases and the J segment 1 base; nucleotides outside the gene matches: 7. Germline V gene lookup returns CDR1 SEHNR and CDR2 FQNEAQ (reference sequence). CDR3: CASSLRGQFQETQYF. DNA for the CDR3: TGTGCCAGCAGCCTACGGGGACAGTTCCAAGAGACCCAGTACTTC.

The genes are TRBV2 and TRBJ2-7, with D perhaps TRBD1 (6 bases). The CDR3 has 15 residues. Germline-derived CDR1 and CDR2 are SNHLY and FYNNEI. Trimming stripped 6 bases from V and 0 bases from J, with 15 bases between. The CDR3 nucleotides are TGTGCCAGCAGCGCCACAGGGACCAACTCCTACGAGCAGTACTTC. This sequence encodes CASSATGTNSYEQYF.

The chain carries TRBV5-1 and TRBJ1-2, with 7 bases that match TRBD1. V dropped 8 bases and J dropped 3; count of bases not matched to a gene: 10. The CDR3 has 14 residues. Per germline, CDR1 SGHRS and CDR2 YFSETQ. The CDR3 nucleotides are TGCGCCAGTACGGGAGGAGGGGGCGACTATGGCTACACCTTC. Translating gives CASTGGGGDYGYTF.

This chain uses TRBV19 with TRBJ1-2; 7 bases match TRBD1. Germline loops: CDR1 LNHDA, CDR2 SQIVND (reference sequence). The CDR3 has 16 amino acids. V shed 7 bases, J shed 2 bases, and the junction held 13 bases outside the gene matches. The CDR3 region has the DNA TGTGCCAGTACCCTCGGCAGGAGGGGACAGAACTATGGCTACACCTTC. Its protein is CASTLGRRGQNYGYTF. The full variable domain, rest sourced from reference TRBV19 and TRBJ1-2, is DGGITQSPKYLFRKEGQNVTLSCEQNLNHDAMYWYRQDPGQGLRLIYYSQIVNDFQKGDIAEGYSVSREKKESFPLTVTSAQKNPTAFYLCASTLGRRGQNYGYTFGSGTRLTVV.

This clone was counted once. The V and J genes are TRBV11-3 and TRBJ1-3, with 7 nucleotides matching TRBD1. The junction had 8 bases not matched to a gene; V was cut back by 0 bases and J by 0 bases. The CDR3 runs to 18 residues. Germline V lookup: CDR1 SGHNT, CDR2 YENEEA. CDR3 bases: TGTGCCAGCAGCTTAGATCAAGGGGGCGGAAACTCTGGAAACACCATATATTTT. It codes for CASSLDQGGGNSGNTIYF. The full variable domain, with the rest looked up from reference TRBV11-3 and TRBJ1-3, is EAGVVQSPRYKIIEKKQPVAFWCNPISGHNTLYWYLQNLGQGPELLIRYENEEAVDDSQLPKDRFSAERLKGVDSTLKIQPAELGDSAVYLCASSLDQGGGNSGNTIYFGEGSWLTVV.

Here the CDR3 reads CASRRTGVGGEQFF. The CDR3 DNA reads as TGTGCCAGCAGGCGGACAGGGGTCGGTGGTGAGCAGTTCTTC. The genes are TRBV9 and TRBJ2-1, with 9 nucleotides matching TRBD1. Germline lookup yields CDR1 SGDLS and CDR2 YYNGEE. The junction had 9 bases not matched to a gene; V was cut back by 5 bases and J by 9 bases. The CDR3 is 14 residues long.

CDR3 nucleotide sequence: TGTGCCAGCAGCTTCCCCTCTACAACTAATGAAAAACTGTTTTTT. Translated, it gives CASSFPSTTNEKLFF. V is TRBV7-9 and J is TRBJ1-4; D is unresolved. V was shortened by 3 bases and J by 0 bases, with 8 bases between the two germline ends. The CDR3 has 15 amino acids. Germline-derived CDR1 and CDR2 are SEHNR and FQNEAQ (reference sequence).

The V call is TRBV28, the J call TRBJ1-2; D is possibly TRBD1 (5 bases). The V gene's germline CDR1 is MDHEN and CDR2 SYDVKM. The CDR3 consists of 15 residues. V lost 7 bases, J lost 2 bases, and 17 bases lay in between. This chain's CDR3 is CASTPGQAGNYGYTF. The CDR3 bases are TGTGCCAGCACTCCCGGGCAAGCAGGGAACTATGGCTACACCTTC.

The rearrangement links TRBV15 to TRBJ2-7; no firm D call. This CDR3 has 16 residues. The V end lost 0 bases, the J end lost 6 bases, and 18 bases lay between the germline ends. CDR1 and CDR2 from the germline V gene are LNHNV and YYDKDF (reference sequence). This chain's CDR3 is CATSREGRNLPTEQYF. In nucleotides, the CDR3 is TGTGCCACCAGCAGAGAAGGTCGGAATCTCCCGACCGAGCAGTACTTC. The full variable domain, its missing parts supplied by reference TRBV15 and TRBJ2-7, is DAMVIQNPRYQVTQFGKPVTLSCSQTLNHNVMYWYQQKSSQAPKLLFHYYDKDFNNEADTPDNFQSRRPNTSFCFLDIRSPGLGDTAMYLCATSREGRNLPTEQYFGPGTRLTVT.

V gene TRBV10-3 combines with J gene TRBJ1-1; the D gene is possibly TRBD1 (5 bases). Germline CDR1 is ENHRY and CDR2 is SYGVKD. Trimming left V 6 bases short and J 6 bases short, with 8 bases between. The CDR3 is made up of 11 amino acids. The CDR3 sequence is CAIRAGAEAFF. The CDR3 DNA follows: TGTGCCATCAGGGCGGGGGCTGAAGCTTTCTTT.

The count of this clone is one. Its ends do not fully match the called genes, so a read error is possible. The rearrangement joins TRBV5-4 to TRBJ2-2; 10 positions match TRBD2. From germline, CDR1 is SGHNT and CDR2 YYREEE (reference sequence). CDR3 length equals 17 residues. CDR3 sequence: CASSLGSGRAGTGELFF. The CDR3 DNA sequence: TGTGCCAGCAGTTTGGGGAGCGGGAGGGCCGGAACCGGGGAGCTGTTTTTT.

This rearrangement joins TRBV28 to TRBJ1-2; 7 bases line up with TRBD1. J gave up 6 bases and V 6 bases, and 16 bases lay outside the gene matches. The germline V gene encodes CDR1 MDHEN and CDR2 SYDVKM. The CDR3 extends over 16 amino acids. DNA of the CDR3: TGTGCCAGCAGAAAAGGGGGCCTGGGATTACGGGATGGCTACACCTTC. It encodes CASRKGGLGLRDGYTF.

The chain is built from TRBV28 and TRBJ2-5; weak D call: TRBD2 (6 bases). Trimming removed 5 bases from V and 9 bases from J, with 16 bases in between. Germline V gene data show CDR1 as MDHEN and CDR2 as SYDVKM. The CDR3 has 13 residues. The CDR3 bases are TGTGCCAGCAGTACCCAGGGAGGCGAGGCCCAGTACTTC. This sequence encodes CASSTQGGEAQYF.

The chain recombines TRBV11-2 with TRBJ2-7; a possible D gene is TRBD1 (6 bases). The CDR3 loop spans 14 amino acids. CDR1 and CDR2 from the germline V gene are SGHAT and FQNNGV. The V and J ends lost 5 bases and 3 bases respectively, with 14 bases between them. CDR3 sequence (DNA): TGTGCCAGCAGCCCCCTGGGGGCAATCTACGAGCAGTACTTC. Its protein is CASSPLGAIYEQYF.

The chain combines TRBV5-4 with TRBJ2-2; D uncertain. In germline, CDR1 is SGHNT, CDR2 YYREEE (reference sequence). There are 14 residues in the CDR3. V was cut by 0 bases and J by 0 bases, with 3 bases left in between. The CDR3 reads CASSLEPNTGELFF. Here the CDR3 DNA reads TGTGCCAGCAGCTTGGAACCGAACACCGGGGAGCTGTTTTTT.

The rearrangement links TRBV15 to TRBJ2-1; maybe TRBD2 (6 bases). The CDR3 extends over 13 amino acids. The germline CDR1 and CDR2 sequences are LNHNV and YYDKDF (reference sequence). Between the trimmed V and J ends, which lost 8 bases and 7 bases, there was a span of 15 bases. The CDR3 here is CATGGLGGNEQFF. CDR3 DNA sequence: TGTGCCACCGGAGGGCTTGGTGGGAATGAGCAGTTCTTC.

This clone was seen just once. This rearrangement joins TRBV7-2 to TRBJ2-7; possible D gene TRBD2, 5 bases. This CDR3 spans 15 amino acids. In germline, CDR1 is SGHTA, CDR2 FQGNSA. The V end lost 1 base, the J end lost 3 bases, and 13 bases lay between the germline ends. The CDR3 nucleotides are TGTGCCAGCAGCTTAGGGCCGGGGTCAAACTACGAGCAGTACTTC. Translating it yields CASSLGPGSNYEQYF.

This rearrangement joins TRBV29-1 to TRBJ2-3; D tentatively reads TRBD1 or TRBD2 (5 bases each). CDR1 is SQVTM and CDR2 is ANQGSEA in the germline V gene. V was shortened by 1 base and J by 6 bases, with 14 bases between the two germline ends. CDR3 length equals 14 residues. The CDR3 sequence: CSVEGDRRYDTQYF. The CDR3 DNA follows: TGCAGCGTTGAAGGGGACCGCAGGTACGATACGCAGTATTTT.

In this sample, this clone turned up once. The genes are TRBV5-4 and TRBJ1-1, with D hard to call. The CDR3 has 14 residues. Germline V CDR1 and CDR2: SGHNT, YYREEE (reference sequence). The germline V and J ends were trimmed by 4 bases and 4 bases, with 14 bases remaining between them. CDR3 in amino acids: CASSPTDRGTEAFF. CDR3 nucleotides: TGTGCCAGCAGCCCTACGGACCGGGGCACTGAAGCTTTCTTT.